These 3 T cell receptor beta chains originate from one sample sequenced in a study of OX40 agonist ivuxolimab in advanced cancers. This table comes from immunoSEQ multiplex PCR, and its TCRdb copy is limited to in-frame clones, with some not included. The top ten hold about 1.9% of the sample, which has tens of thousands of clones, around 84% seen once. The input for sequencing was CD4+ or CD8+ T cells sorted from blood, taken in a trial of the OX40 agonist ivuxolimab. These receptors all stem from an adult with an advanced solid tumor such as melanoma, head and neck, liver or kidney cancer.

This chain joins TRBV28 and TRBJ2-1, with 9 bases lining up with TRBD1. Trimming cost V 9 bases and J 6 bases; bases outside gene matches: 12. CDR1 is MDHEN and CDR2 is SYDVKM in the germline V gene. The CDR3 consists of 15 residues. The CDR3 sequence is CASFPPGQGPNEQFF. The CDR3 DNA follows: TGTGCCAGTTTCCCACCGGGACAGGGACCCAATGAGCAGTTCTTC.

The chain uses TRBV5-8 and TRBJ2-7, with 9 bases that match TRBD1. The CDR3 has 17 amino acids. J lost 2 bases, V lost 4 bases, and 13 bases had no gene match. The germline V gene has CDR1 SGHTS and CDR2 YDEGEE. The CDR3 protein is CASSRTGTGTVTYEQYF. The CDR3 bases are TGTGCCAGCAGCCGAACCGGGACAGGGACCGTTACCTACGAGCAGTACTTC.

The CDR3 loop is CASSRQAGNTIYF. In DNA, the CDR3 is TGTGCCAGCAGTAGACAAGCTGGAAACACCATATATTTT. The rearrangement joins TRBV27 to TRBJ1-3; D not resolved. V dropped 5 bases and J dropped 2 bases, with 7 bases sitting between them. Germline loops: CDR1 MNHEY, CDR2 SMNVEV (reference sequence). The CDR3 consists of 13 residues.